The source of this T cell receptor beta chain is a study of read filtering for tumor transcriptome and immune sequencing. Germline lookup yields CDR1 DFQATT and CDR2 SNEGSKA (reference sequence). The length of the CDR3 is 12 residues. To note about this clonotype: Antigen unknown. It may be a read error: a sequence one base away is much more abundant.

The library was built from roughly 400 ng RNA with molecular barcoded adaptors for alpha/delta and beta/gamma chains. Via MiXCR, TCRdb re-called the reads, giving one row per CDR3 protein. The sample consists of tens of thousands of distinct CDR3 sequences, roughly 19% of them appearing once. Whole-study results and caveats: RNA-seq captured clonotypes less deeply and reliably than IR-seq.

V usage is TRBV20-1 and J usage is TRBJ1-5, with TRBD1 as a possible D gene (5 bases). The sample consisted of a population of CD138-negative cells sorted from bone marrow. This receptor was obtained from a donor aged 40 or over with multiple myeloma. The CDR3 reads CSAKRGNQPRHF. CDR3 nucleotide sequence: TGCAGTGCTAAGAGGGGAAATCAGCCCCGGCATTTT.